This record covers a single T cell receptor (beta chain). Which antigen it targets is not known. Base qualities are not recorded, but no much larger clone differs from it by a single base. The data were obtained in a study of cytomegalovirus exposure and HLA in healthy donors (dated by TCRdb to the late 2010s). About the investigation overall: In an earlier analysis of several hundred of the donors, 250 to 300 Gb of sequence data and approximately 120 million unique TCR beta sequences from roughly 190 million T cells were reported. An earlier analysis of fewer than 750 of the donors used high-throughput TCR beta sequencing to judge whether each TCR beta V gene segment behaved as functional or pseudogenic. Donor age, sex, ethnicity and CMV serostatus were compiled together with the repertoire data. HLA typing included class I and class II loci at four-digit resolution. The later analysis used no new phenotypic data to find candidate immune exposures, relying instead on TCR beta sequences and their occurrence across donors. Using immunosequencing, the study profiled T cell repertoires from about 650 subjects and related those repertoires to cytomegalovirus serostatus. Along with the roughly 710-subject first cohort, a separate validation cohort of approximately 110 different subjects was used. About 330 gigabases of sequencing data and approximately 91 million unique TCR sequences made up an early release that covered around 640 HLA-typed donors. Every discovery cohort repertoire had been produced on one sequencing platform. Typing coverage varied by locus: about 629-640 donors for A, B, C, DRB1 and DQB1; approximately 500 for DQA1; about 570 for DPA1; approximately 490 for DPB1. High-throughput TCR immunosequencing, statistical association of individual TCRs with disease status, and machine learning were combined to predict cytomegalovirus infection status. The aim of the study was to test whether cataloging public T cell receptors could identify signatures of past pathogen exposure. Across some 400 genotyped donors of the cohort, an average of approximately 240,000 unique TCR beta nucleotide sequences per donor were sequenced, and approximately 17% of those sequences were non-productive. A later analysis re-examined previously published TCR beta repertoires from more than 550 donors and added high-resolution HLA genotyping to investigate patterns of TCR occurrence. Of the 300 to 450 genotyped donors, 75% to 85% were placed in the genetic ancestry cluster associated with self-reported Caucasian donors. Genome-wide SNP genotypes for about 55% of the roughly 670 donors were used in a later genetic analysis, which treated that subset as a discovery cohort. About 5 DR-DQ haplotypes were handled as single units for association and clustering, since linkage in the cohort was strong. Beyond this particular receptor, the publication reports: V-gene and J-gene trimming of TCR beta chains was associated with a missense DCLRE1C variant in a later genetic analysis, and the association was replicated in an independent cohort. In an earlier analysis of 587 of the donors, most TCR beta V segments appeared in productive rearrangements about 87% or about 30% of the time, broadly matching IMGT annotations. The sequencing pipeline was judged likely to have produced a cluster of highly shared sequence variants as a technical artifact. Only TCR beta chains were sequenced in this cohort, and the absence of alpha or paired-chain data limited detectable features. The classifier was reported to diagnose cytomegalovirus status with high specificity and sensitivity in both the original cohort and the validation cohort. A later analysis found that most CMV-associated TCR beta chains appeared HLA-restricted, with HLA associations seemingly driven largely by CMV exposure. Specific HLA alleles were associated with 15,000 to 20,000 TCR beta sequences at a false discovery rate of 0.05 in a later analysis. Three of the identified cytomegalovirus-associated TCR beta chains were confirmed in vitro to be specific for cytomegalovirus antigens. A total of fewer than 200 TCR beta chains were listed by the study as associated with cytomegalovirus. In a later analysis, the rate of TCR association differed among HLA loci, with DRB1 alleles having the most associated TCRs and HLA-C alleles having the fewest. Because counts were too low, 15 or so rarely observed V segments, including chromosome 9 orphons, were excluded from the earlier analysis of some 590 of the donors. In a later genetic analysis, fewer N-insertions in productive TCRs were reported among donors in an Asian-associated ancestry cluster than the roughly 700-donor mean. Assigning TCR associations to individual alleles was difficult when HLA alleles, especially DR and DQ, strongly co-occurred. CMV serostatus was the only immune exposure information available for the cohort. Because HLA typing was unavailable for some donors at each locus, only the typed subset was used in association tests. A later analysis reported that several top co-occurrence clusters appeared linked to parvovirus B19, influenza, CMV and Epstein-Barr virus. The authors suggested that the approach could potentially be extended to other disease states and immunological phenotypes. Compared with equally common non-associated chains, HLA-associated TCR beta chains in a later analysis were more clonally expanded and had lower generation probabilities. A further reported finding was that TCR beta sequences accurately predicted the HLA-A and HLA-B alleles for most subjects in the first cohort. Roughly uniform sequencing depth across donors was assumed in presence/absence analyses, although this assumption may not hold. Most TCR sequences were seen in very few donors, while some public TCRs were found in many individuals. Correlated functional status among segregating V segments might reflect linkage disequilibrium, but an unknown experimental factor could not be ruled out.

The cohort was made up of under 800 healthy bone marrow donors. At the time of sampling, all cohort members were nominally healthy, though unrecorded immune exposures were likely present. The donor was CMV seronegative and was included in the group of a few hundred seronegative cohort members. A peripheral blood sample was provided by each donor, and peripheral blood mononuclear cells were used for TCR beta sequencing. Genomic DNA extraction from the blood cell samples was performed with the Qiagen DNeasy Blood Extraction Kit. Library prep was done by the immunoSEQ multiplex PCR assay. For the multiplex PCR, a mixture combining 60 forward primers for TCR Vbeta segments and 13 reverse primers for TCR Jbeta segments was used. The CDR3 region of rearranged TCR beta genes was amplified from genomic DNA with a multiplex PCR assay. The amplified TCR beta libraries were sequenced on the Illumina HiSeq System as 87-base-pair reads. The study's own analysis went as follows. Across the roughly 700 repertoires, a later analysis counted tens of millions of unique TCR beta chains, 8.5 million to 12 million of which were shared by at least two donors. A nearest-neighbor algorithm error-corrected the raw reads and collapsed the reads into unique sequences, merging closely related sequences to remove PCR and sequencing errors. Alignment of CDR3 sequences to IMGT reference sequences was used to assign V, D and J gene segments. For a sequence to be retained, a match of at least six nucleotides was required to both a V gene segment and a J gene segment. A rearrangement was called productive if the CDR3 had no stop codons and remained in frame with V and J, and every other rearrangement was called non-productive. Following IMGT convention, CDR3 was defined as the stretch from the second conserved V-encoded cysteine to the conserved J-encoded phenylalanine. The earlier analysis of approximately 590 of the donors excluded any sequence lacking an unambiguous match to a single V gene segment. An earlier analysis of around 600 of the donors classified V segments as functional when productive rearrangements were above 56.7% and as segregating when the standard deviation between donors was above 5%. A statistical classification framework was built for diagnosing cytomegalovirus status from the catalog of TCR beta chain sequences. V and J gene assignment, in a later analysis, came from comparing TCR nucleotide sequences with IMGT/GENE-DB human TR gene sequences. Using the TCRdist pipeline, a later analysis assigned CDR3 sequences along with most-parsimonious VDJ recombination scenarios. In a later analysis, each TCR beta chain was defined by its CDR3 amino acid sequence together with its V-gene family, and reads without a unique V-gene family were excluded. In a later analysis, some 600 highly shared, low-generation-probability nucleotide sequences were removed to address suspected cross-contamination and a sequencing artifact. In a later analysis, a clonal expansion index was calculated for each public chain from normalized within-repertoire ranks of inferred template counts. In a later analysis, generation probabilities were computed using a VDJ recombination model fitted to out-of-frame rearrangements, and the results were checked against IGoR. In a later analysis, TCR-TCR, TCR-HLA and TCR-CMV co-occurrence was scored with hypergeometric tests, and a repertoire-size bias correction was applied to TCR pairs. In a later analysis, false discovery rates were estimated by permuting HLA or CMV assignments 20 times. In a later analysis, co-occurring TCRs were grouped with DBSCAN, and TCRdist sequence similarity was added when clustering was performed within HLA-allele-positive subsets. Repertoires with fewer than 30,000 or more than 120,000 public chains, plus five repertoires with anomalous nucleotide sharing, were excluded from co-occurrence clustering. Entries here come from immuneACCESS through TCRdb and include only in-frame sequences with V and J called. Some clones fail to appear in such tables; in the studies checked, an unresolved V gene covers under half of the shortfall, and the cause of the remainder is unknown. The V and J calls and clone size were taken over from that table, and D and trimming were inferred from the DNA. In this sample the table shows about 150,000 clones, roughly four fifths of which occur a single time. Of the sample, about 1.3% is held by the ten largest clones.

The receptor's source is a man younger than 35 in good health and CMV-seronegative. The sample comprised PBMCs.

The sequenced DNA: TGTGCCAGCAGCTCCTCCTCACAGGGATTGGGTGAGCAGTACTTC. Its protein product is CASSSSSQGLGEQYF. The rearrangement joined TRBV7-2 to TRBJ2-7; D gene: possibly TRBD1, on 6 matching bases. The germline V gene gives CDR1 as SGHTA and CDR2 as FQGNSA. Including the terminal cysteine and phenylalanine, the CDR3 comprises 15 residues. Kept here is only the CDR3 DNA, which spans 45 bases and is read in frame from base 1. Between the V and J ends, shortened by 4 bases and 7 bases respectively, the junction contains 20 bases.